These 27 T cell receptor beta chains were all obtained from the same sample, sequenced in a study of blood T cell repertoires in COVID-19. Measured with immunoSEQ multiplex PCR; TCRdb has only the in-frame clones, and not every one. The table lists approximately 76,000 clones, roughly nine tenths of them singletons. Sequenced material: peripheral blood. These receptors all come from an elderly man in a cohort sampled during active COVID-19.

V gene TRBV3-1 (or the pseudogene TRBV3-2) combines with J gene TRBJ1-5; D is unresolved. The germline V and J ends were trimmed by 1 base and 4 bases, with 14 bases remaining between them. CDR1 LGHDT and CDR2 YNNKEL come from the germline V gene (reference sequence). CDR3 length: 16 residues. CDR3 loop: CASSQGSGSTNQPQHF. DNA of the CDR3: TGTGCCAGCAGCCAAGGGAGCGGCAGTACTAATCAGCCCCAGCATTTT.

The CDR3 DNA follows: TGCGCCAGCAGCCTCCAAGGGACAGTCTCCTACAATGAGCAGTTCTTC. Amino acid sequence: CASSLQGTVSYNEQFF. The chain uses TRBV5-1 and TRBJ2-1; the match to TRBD1 covers 7 bases. V shed 4 bases and J 0 bases; nucleotides not matched to a gene: 7. The CDR3 runs 16 residues. Germline lookup yields CDR1 SGHRS and CDR2 YFSETQ.

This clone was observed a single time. Here the CDR3 DNA reads TGTGCCAGCAGTGAAGTCGGGGGGCGGTACAATGAGCAGTTCTTC. Amino acid sequence: CASSEVGGRYNEQFF. The chain uses TRBV6-1 and TRBJ2-1; TRBD2 is a possible D gene (7 bases). The germline V and J ends were trimmed by 1 base and 4 bases, with 11 bases remaining between them. This CDR3 contains 15 residues. Germline assignment: CDR1 MNHNS and CDR2 SASEGT.

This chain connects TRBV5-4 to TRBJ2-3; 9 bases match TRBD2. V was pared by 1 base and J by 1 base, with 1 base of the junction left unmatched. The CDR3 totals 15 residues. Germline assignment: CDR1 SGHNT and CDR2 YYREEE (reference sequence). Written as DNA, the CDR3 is TGTGCCAGCAGCTTGCAGCGGGGGGGCACAGATACGCAGTATTTT. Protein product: CASSLQRGGTDTQYF.

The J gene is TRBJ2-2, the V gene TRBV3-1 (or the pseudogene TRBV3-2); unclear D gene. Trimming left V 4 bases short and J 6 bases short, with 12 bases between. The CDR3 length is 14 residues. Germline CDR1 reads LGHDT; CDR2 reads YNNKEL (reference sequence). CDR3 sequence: CASSPQRFAGELFF. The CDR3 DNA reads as TGTGCCAGCAGCCCTCAACGGTTTGCCGGGGAGCTGTTTTTT.

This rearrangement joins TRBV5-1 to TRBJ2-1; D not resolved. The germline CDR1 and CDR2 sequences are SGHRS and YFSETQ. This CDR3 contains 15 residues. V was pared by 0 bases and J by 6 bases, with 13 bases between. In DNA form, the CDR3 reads TGCGCCAGCAGCTTGGACCTGAGCAAGATCAATGAGCAGTTCTTC. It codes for CASSLDLSKINEQFF.

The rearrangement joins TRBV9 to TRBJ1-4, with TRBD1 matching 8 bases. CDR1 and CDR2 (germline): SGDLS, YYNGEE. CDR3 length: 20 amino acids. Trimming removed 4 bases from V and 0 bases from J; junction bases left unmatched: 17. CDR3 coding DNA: TGTGCCAGCAGCCAGCATCTCCGGGACAGGTTCACTTCAACTAATGAAAAACTGTTTTTT. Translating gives CASSQHLRDRFTSTNEKLFF.

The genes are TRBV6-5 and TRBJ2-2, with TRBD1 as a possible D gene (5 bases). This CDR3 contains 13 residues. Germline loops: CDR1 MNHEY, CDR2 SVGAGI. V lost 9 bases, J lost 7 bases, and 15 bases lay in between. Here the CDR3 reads CASSWGAGGELFF. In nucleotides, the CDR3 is TGTGCCAGTTCCTGGGGCGCTGGCGGGGAGCTGTTTTTT.

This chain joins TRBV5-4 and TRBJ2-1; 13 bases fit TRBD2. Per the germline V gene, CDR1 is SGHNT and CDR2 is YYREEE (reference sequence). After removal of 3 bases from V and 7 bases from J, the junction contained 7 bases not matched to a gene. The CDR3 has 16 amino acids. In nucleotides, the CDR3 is TGTGCCAGCAGCTCAGGACTAGCGGGGGCCGGGAATGAGCAGTTCTTC. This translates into CASSSGLAGAGNEQFF.

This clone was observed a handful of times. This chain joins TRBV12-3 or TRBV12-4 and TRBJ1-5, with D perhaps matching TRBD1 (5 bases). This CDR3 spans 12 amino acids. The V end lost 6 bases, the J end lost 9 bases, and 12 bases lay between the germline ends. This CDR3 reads CASRPRDAPQHF. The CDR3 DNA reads TGTGCCAGCAGGCCCAGGGATGCGCCCCAGCATTTT.

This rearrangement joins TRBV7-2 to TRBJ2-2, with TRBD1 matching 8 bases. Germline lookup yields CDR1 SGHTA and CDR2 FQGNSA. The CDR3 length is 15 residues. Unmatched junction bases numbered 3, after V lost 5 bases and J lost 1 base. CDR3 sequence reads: CASSPGTGNTGELFF. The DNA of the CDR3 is TGTGCCAGCAGCCCGGGGACAGGGAACACCGGGGAGCTGTTTTTT. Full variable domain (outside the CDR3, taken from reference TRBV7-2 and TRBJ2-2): GAGVSQSPSNKVTEKGKDVELRCDPISGHTALYWYRQSLGQGLEFLIYFQGNSAPDKSGLPSDRFSAERTGGSVSTLTIQRTQQEDSAVYLCASSPGTGNTGELFFGEGSRLTVL.

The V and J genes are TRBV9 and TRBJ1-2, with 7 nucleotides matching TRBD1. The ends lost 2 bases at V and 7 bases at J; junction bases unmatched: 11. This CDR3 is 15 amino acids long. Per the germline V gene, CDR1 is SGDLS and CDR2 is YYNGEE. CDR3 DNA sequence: TGTGCCAGCAGCGTGCGAACAGGGGTCGTTAGTGGCTACACCTTC. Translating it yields CASSVRTGVVSGYTF.

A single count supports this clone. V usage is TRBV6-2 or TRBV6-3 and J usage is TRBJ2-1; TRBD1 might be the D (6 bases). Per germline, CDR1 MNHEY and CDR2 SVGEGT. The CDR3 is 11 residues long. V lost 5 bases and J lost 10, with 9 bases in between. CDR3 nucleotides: TGTGCCAGCAGTCGACAGGCGGAGCAGTTCTTC. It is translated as CASSRQAEQFF.

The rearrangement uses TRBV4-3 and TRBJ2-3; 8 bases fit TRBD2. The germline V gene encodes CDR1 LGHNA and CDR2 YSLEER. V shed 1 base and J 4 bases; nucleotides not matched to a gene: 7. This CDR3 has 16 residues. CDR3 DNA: TGCGCCAGCAGCCAAGGACCCCCGGGGGGGGCAGATACGCAGTATTTT. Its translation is CASSQGPPGGADTQYF.

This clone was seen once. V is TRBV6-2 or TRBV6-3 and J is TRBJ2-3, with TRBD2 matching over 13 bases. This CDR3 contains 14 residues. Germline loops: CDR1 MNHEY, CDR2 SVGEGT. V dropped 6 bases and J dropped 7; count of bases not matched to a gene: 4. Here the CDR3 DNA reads TGTGCCAGCAGCACTAGCGGGGGGGCTAATACGCAGTATTTT. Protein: CASSTSGGANTQYF.

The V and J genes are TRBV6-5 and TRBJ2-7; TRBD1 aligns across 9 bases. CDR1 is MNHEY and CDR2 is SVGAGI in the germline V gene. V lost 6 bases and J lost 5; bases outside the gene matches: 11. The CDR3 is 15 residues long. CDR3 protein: CASRRSGTGRNEQYF. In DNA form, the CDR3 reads TGTGCCAGCAGGAGGTCCGGGACAGGGCGCAACGAGCAGTACTTC.

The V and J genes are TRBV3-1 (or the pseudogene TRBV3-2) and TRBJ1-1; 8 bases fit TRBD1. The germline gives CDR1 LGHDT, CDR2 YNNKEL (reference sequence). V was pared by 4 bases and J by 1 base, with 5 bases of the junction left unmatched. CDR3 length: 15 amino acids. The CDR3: CASSPGQGSNTEAFF. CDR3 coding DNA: TGTGCCAGCAGCCCCGGACAGGGTTCGAACACTGAAGCTTTCTTT.

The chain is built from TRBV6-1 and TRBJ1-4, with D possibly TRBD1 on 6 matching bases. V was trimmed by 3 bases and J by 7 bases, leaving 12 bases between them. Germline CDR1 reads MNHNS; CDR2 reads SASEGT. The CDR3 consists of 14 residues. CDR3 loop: CASSDGGLGEKLFF. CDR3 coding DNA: TGTGCCAGCAGTGACGGGGGGCTCGGTGAAAAACTGTTTTTT.

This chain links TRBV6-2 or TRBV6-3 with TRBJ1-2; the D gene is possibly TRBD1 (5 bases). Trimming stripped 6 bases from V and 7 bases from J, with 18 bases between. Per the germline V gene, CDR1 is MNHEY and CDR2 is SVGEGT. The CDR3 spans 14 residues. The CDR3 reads CASSAPGHIAGYTF. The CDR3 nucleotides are TGTGCCAGCAGCGCGCCCGGACACATAGCTGGCTACACCTTC.

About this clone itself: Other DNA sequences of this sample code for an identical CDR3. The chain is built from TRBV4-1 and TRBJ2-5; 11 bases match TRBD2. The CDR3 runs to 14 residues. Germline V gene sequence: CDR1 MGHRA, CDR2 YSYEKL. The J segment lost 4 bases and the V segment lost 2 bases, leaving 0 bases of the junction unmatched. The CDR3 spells CASSQTSGGETQYF. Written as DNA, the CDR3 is TGCGCCAGCAGCCAAACTAGCGGGGGAGAGACCCAGTACTTC.

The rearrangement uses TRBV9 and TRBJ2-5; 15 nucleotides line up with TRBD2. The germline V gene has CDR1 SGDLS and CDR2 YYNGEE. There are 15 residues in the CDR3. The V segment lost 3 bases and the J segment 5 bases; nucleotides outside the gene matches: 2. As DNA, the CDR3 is TGTGCCAGCAGCGGGACTAGCGGGGGGGCGGAGACCCAGTACTTC. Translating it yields CASSGTSGGAETQYF. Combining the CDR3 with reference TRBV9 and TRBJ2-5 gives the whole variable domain DSGVTQTPKHLITATGQRVTLRCSPRSGDLSVYWYQQSLDQGLQFLIQYYNGEERAKGNILERFSAQQFPDLHSELNLSSLELGDSALYFCASSGTSGGAETQYFGPGTRLLVL.

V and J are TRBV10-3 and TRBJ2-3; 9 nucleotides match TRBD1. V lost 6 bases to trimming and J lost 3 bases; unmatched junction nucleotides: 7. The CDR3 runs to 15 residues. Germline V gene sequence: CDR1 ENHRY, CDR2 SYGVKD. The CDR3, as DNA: TGTGCCATCAGCCCACAGGGGGCTATAACAGATACGCAGTATTTT. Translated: CAISPQGAITDTQYF.

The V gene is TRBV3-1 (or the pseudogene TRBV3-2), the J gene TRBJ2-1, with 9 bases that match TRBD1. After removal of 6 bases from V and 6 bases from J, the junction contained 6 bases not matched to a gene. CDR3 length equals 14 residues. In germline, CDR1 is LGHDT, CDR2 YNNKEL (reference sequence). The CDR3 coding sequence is TGTGCCAGCAGGGGACAGGGCATCCGCAATGAGCAGTTCTTC. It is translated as CASRGQGIRNEQFF.

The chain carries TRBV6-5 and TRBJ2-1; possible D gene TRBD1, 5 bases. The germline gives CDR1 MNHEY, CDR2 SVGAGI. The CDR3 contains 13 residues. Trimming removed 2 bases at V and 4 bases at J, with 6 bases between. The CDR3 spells CASSYDRYNEQFF. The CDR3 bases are TGTGCCAGCAGTTACGACAGATACAATGAGCAGTTCTTC.

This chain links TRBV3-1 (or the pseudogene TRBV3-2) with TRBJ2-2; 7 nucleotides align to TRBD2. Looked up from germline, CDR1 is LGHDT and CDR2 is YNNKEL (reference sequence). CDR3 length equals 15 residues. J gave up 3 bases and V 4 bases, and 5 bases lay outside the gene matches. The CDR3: CASSPVSGDTGELFF. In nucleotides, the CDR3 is TGTGCCAGCAGCCCAGTCAGCGGGGACACCGGGGAGCTGTTTTTT.

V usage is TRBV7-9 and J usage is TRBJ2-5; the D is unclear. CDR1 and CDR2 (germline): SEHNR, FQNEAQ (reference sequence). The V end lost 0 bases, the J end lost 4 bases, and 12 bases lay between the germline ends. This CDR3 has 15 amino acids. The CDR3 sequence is CASSLAGSPGETQYF. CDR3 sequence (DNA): TGTGCCAGCAGCTTAGCTGGTAGCCCGGGAGAGACCCAGTACTTC.

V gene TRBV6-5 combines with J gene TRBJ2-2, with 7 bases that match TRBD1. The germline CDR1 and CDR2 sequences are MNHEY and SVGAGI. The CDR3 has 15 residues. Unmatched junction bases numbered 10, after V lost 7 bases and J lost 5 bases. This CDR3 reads CASTGQVGGTGELFF. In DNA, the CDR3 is TGTGCCAGCACTGGACAGGTCGGTGGGACCGGGGAGCTGTTTTTT.